This T cell receptor beta chain was recovered during a study of OX40 agonist ivuxolimab in advanced cancers. Across the study: The patients received ivuxolimab by intravenous route every 2 weeks at 0.01 to 10 mg/kg. Cohort: approximately 79% men, mean age about 60, aged about 20 to 90. Anti-PD-1, anti-PD-L1 or anti-CTLA-4 therapy given earlier was allowed, and around 40% had some.

Whole-study results and caveats: Circulating CD4+ and CD8+ T cells showed clonal expansion by week 6 at 0.1 to 3.0 mg/kg.

The germline CDR1 and CDR2 sequences are MNHEY and SVGAGI. This CDR3 has 14 amino acids. The trim removed 5 bases at V and 4 bases at J, leaving 3 bases unmatched. Concerning this clone: Its specificity is unknown.

Profiled with immunoSEQ multiplex PCR; TCRdb holds only in-frame clones, not every one. The repertoire holds 60,000 to 65,000 clones, 70% to 90% seen once, with 9.8% in the top ten. V usage is TRBV6-5 and J usage is TRBJ2-1, with TRBD1 identical over 9 bases. The source material was CD4+ or CD8+ T cells sorted from blood, sampled in a trial of the OX40 agonist ivuxolimab. The sequence derives from an adult with an advanced solid tumor such as melanoma, head and neck, liver or kidney cancer. In DNA form, the CDR3 reads TGTGCCAGCAGTCCGGGACAGGGTTACAATGAGCAGTTCTTC. It is translated as CASSPGQGYNEQFF.